These T cell receptor beta chains were read from a single sample in a study of blood T cell repertoires in COVID-19. Method: immunoSEQ multiplex PCR; TCRdb's copy keeps in-frame clones and lacks some. The sample has around 470,000 clones; about nine tenths are singletons. The sequenced sample was PBMCs or T cells enriched from blood (not recorded which). These receptors all stem from a man younger than 35 who had recovered from COVID-19. Each CDR3 is given with its conserved first and last residue. D genes are given only for firm matches. Size is stated for part of the rows, as once, few or many counts, or as a class when the clone is expanded.

CDR3nt: TGTGCCAGCAGTCCCGGCTCCCGGACTAGCGGGTCGGCGGGGATACGCGAGCAGTACTTC
CDR3aa: CASSPGSRTSGSAGIREQYF
j_gene: TRBJ2-7
abundance: .
d_gene: TRBD2
v_gene: TRBV6-2/TRBV6-3

CDR3nt: TGTGCCAGCAGTGAAGGGACTGGAGACACAGATACGCAGTATTTT
CDR3aa: CASSEGTGDTDTQYF
j_gene: TRBJ2-3
abundance: few
d_gene: .
v_gene: TRBV6-1

CDR3nt: TGTGCCAGCAGCTTAGGCAGGGGGCCCGGCTACACCTTC
CDR3aa: CASSLGRGPGYTF
j_gene: TRBJ1-2
abundance: .
d_gene: TRBD1
v_gene: TRBV11-2

CDR3nt: TGTGCCAGCAGCCGAACAGGGGGAGATGGGCCCCAGCATTTT
CDR3aa: CASSRTGGDGPQHF
j_gene: TRBJ1-5
abundance: .
d_gene: TRBD1
v_gene: TRBV3-1/TRBV3-2

CDR3nt: TGTGCCAGCACTCCGTACAGCCTTAACAATCAGCCCCAGCATTTT
CDR3aa: CASTPYSLNNQPQHF
j_gene: TRBJ1-5
abundance: .
d_gene: .
v_gene: TRBV6-5

CDR3nt: TGTGCCAGCTCCCGCGGACAGGGGGAGACAGATACGCAGTATTTT
CDR3aa: CASSRGQGETDTQYF
j_gene: TRBJ2-3
abundance: few
d_gene: TRBD1
v_gene: TRBV18

CDR3nt: TGTGCCAGCAGCTCGAGGGAAAATTCACCCCTCCACTTT
CDR3aa: CASSSRENSPLHF
j_gene: TRBJ1-6
abundance: few
d_gene: .
v_gene: TRBV7-9

CDR3nt: TGTGCCAGCAGTGTCGGGGTAGCGAACACCGGGGAGCTGTTTTTT
CDR3aa: CASSVGVANTGELFF
j_gene: TRBJ2-2
abundance: .
d_gene: .
v_gene: TRBV28

CDR3nt: TGTGCCACTCGACAGGGTGTGAGTGGCTACACCTTC
CDR3aa: CATRQGVSGYTF
j_gene: TRBJ1-2
abundance: .
d_gene: TRBD1
v_gene: TRBV28

CDR3nt: TGTGCCAGCAGCCCCGGACAGTCTTATAATTCACCCCTCCACTTT
CDR3aa: CASSPGQSYNSPLHF
j_gene: TRBJ1-6
abundance: .
d_gene: .
v_gene: TRBV5-4

CDR3nt: TGTGCCAGCAGCCGAAGGGTCAAGGGGAATGAGCAGTTCTTC
CDR3aa: CASSRRVKGNEQFF
j_gene: TRBJ2-1
abundance: .
d_gene: .
v_gene: TRBV11-2

CDR3nt: TGTGCCAGCAGCCAAACCATGACTCAACAAGAGACCCAGTACTTC
CDR3aa: CASSQTMTQQETQYF
j_gene: TRBJ2-5
abundance: .
d_gene: .
v_gene: TRBV3-1/TRBV3-2

CDR3nt: TGTGCCAGTAGTCCCCGTGGGAGCTCCTACGAGCAGTACTTC
CDR3aa: CASSPRGSSYEQYF
j_gene: TRBJ2-7
abundance: .
d_gene: .
v_gene: TRBV19

CDR3nt: TGTGCCTGGAGTGATGGAGAGCAGAGTCTCTTCCTTAATGAAAAACTGTTTTTT
CDR3aa: CAWSDGEQSLFLNEKLFF
j_gene: TRBJ1-4
abundance: .
d_gene: .
v_gene: TRBV30

CDR3nt: TGTGCCAGCAGCGTAGCGGGGGAGGGAGTGATCGCTTTCTTT
CDR3aa: CASSVAGEGVIAFF
j_gene: TRBJ1-1
abundance: .
d_gene: .
v_gene: TRBV9

CDR3nt: TGTGCCAGCAGTGAATACAGATACGAGCAGTACTTC
CDR3aa: CASSEYRYEQYF
j_gene: TRBJ2-7
abundance: .
d_gene: .
v_gene: TRBV6-1

CDR3nt: TGTGCCAGCAGTGAGTGGGGGCTGGATGGCTACACCTTC
CDR3aa: CASSEWGLDGYTF
j_gene: TRBJ1-2
abundance: .
d_gene: .
v_gene: TRBV2

CDR3nt: TGTGCCAGCAGCTTGACCTTGACAGGGGGCTCGGAGGAGCAGTACTTC
CDR3aa: CASSLTLTGGSEEQYF
j_gene: TRBJ2-7
abundance: .
d_gene: TRBD1
v_gene: TRBV5-6

CDR3nt: TGTGCCAGCAGCGTAGTAGACAGCACCTATGGCTACACCTTC
CDR3aa: CASSVVDSTYGYTF
j_gene: TRBJ1-2
abundance: .
d_gene: .
v_gene: TRBV9

CDR3nt: TGTGCCAGCAGCGTAGGGCATAATTCACCCCTCCACTTT
CDR3aa: CASSVGHNSPLHF
j_gene: TRBJ1-6
abundance: .
d_gene: .
v_gene: TRBV9

CDR3nt: TGTGCCACCGAACAGGGGACCCCCTACGAGCAGTACTTC
CDR3aa: CATEQGTPYEQYF
j_gene: TRBJ2-7
abundance: .
d_gene: TRBD1
v_gene: TRBV28

CDR3nt: TGTGCCAGCAGCTCCAGGGGTGGGGAGACCCAGTACTTC
CDR3aa: CASSSRGGETQYF
j_gene: TRBJ2-5
abundance: once
d_gene: .
v_gene: TRBV3-1/TRBV3-2

CDR3nt: TGTGCCAGTAGTATAGTTGGGGCGAGCAATCAGCCCCAGCATTTT
CDR3aa: CASSIVGASNQPQHF
j_gene: TRBJ1-5
abundance: .
d_gene: .
v_gene: TRBV19

CDR3nt: TGTGCCAGCAGTGACTGGGCTAGCGGACGCTACAATGAGCAGTTCTTC
CDR3aa: CASSDWASGRYNEQFF
j_gene: TRBJ2-1
abundance: .
d_gene: TRBD2
v_gene: TRBV6-4

CDR3nt: TGTGCCAGCAGCGCCCGACAGGGGGTGGCTGGAAACACCATATATTTT
CDR3aa: CASSARQGVAGNTIYF
j_gene: TRBJ1-3
abundance: .
d_gene: TRBD1
v_gene: TRBV11-3

CDR3nt: TGCGCCAGCAGCCACGGGACTAGCGGGAGAACGATCGAGCAGTACTTC
CDR3aa: CASSHGTSGRTIEQYF
j_gene: TRBJ2-7
abundance: .
d_gene: TRBD2
v_gene: TRBV5-1

CDR3nt: TGTGCCAGCAGTTCCGGGACAGGAAGCATGAACACTGAAGCTTTCTTT
CDR3aa: CASSSGTGSMNTEAFF
j_gene: TRBJ1-1
abundance: .
d_gene: TRBD1
v_gene: TRBV28

CDR3nt: TGTGCCAGCTCATCGCTAACCTCGGAGTCTGAAGCTTTCTTT
CDR3aa: CASSSLTSESEAFF
j_gene: TRBJ1-1
abundance: .
d_gene: .
v_gene: TRBV18

CDR3nt: TGTGCCAGCAGCGTAGCGGCTAGCGGGATTAAGGATACGCAGTATTTT
CDR3aa: CASSVAASGIKDTQYF
j_gene: TRBJ2-3
abundance: once
d_gene: TRBD2
v_gene: TRBV9

CDR3nt: TGCGCCAGCAGCCTCGTAAGCCTAGGACAGAGTTATGGCTACACCTTC
CDR3aa: CASSLVSLGQSYGYTF
j_gene: TRBJ1-2
abundance: .
d_gene: .
v_gene: TRBV4-1

CDR3nt: TGTGCCAGCAGCTTGGGTCTAGGTCTTAACTATGGCTACACCTTC
CDR3aa: CASSLGLGLNYGYTF
j_gene: TRBJ1-2
abundance: .
d_gene: .
v_gene: TRBV5-5

CDR3nt: TGTGCCACCACGACCACTACAGGGCCTGGAAACACCATATATTTT
CDR3aa: CATTTTTGPGNTIYF
j_gene: TRBJ1-3
abundance: .
d_gene: .
v_gene: TRBV3-1/TRBV3-2

CDR3nt: TGCGCCAGCAGCCAGGACAAGAATCAGCCCCAGCATTTT
CDR3aa: CASSQDKNQPQHF
j_gene: TRBJ1-5
abundance: .
d_gene: .
v_gene: TRBV4-1

CDR3nt: TGTGCCAGCAGCGCAGGCCTAGCGGGGACTGAGACCCAGTACTTC
CDR3aa: CASSAGLAGTETQYF
j_gene: TRBJ2-5
abundance: .
d_gene: TRBD2
v_gene: TRBV7-9

CDR3nt: TGTGCCAGCAAGGAACTGGGGACAGGGCATCAGCCCCAGCATTTT
CDR3aa: CASKELGTGHQPQHF
j_gene: TRBJ1-5
abundance: .
d_gene: TRBD1
v_gene: TRBV28

CDR3nt: TGTGCCATAGGGACAGGGGACTATGGCTACACCTTC
CDR3aa: CAIGTGDYGYTF
j_gene: TRBJ1-2
abundance: .
d_gene: TRBD1
v_gene: TRBV10-3

CDR3nt: TGTGCCAGTAGTATAGATCGGCGGAGCAATCAGCCCCAGCATTTT
CDR3aa: CASSIDRRSNQPQHF
j_gene: TRBJ1-5
abundance: .
d_gene: .
v_gene: TRBV19

CDR3nt: TGTGCCAGTAGTACGCGACAGGGGAGAAGGTATGGCTACACCTTC
CDR3aa: CASSTRQGRRYGYTF
j_gene: TRBJ1-2
abundance: .
d_gene: TRBD1
v_gene: TRBV19

CDR3nt: TGTGCCAGCAGTTTATTAACCACCGCGGGACAGCCGAACACTGAAGCTTTCTTT
CDR3aa: CASSLLTTAGQPNTEAFF
j_gene: TRBJ1-1
abundance: .
d_gene: TRBD1
v_gene: TRBV27

CDR3nt: TGTGCCAGCTCACCTTTGGGAGGGATCGAGCAGTACTTC
CDR3aa: CASSPLGGIEQYF
j_gene: TRBJ2-7
abundance: .
d_gene: TRBD2
v_gene: TRBV18

CDR3nt: TGTGCCAGCAGCCATGGGACTAGCGGATACACCGGGGAGCTGTTTTTT
CDR3aa: CASSHGTSGYTGELFF
j_gene: TRBJ2-2
abundance: .
d_gene: TRBD2
v_gene: TRBV5-6

CDR3nt: TGCAGCGTTGAAAAGGGGGCGACCACCACCGGGGAGCTGTTTTTT
CDR3aa: CSVEKGATTTGELFF
j_gene: TRBJ2-2
abundance: .
d_gene: TRBD1
v_gene: TRBV29-1

CDR3nt: TGTGCCAGCAGCCCCGGGCGCGGGAACTCCTACAATGAGCAGTTCTTC
CDR3aa: CASSPGRGNSYNEQFF
j_gene: TRBJ2-1
abundance: .
d_gene: .
v_gene: TRBV7-8

CDR3nt: TGTGCCAGCATTACGGGACAGGGAACAGATACGCAGTATTTT
CDR3aa: CASITGQGTDTQYF
j_gene: TRBJ2-3
abundance: .
d_gene: TRBD1
v_gene: TRBV27

CDR3nt: TGCGCCAGCAGCGCCACAGGGGCTGGGGACACTGAAGCTTTCTTT
CDR3aa: CASSATGAGDTEAFF
j_gene: TRBJ1-1
abundance: once
d_gene: TRBD1
v_gene: TRBV5-1

CDR3nt: TGTGCCAGCAGTTTCAGGCAGGTTGGAGCTTTCTTT
CDR3aa: CASSFRQVGAFF
j_gene: TRBJ1-1
abundance: .
d_gene: .
v_gene: TRBV12-3/TRBV12-4

CDR3nt: TGCGCCAGCAGCCAAGTAGGCCTAGCGGGCTTCCGCACAGATACGCAGTATTTT
CDR3aa: CASSQVGLAGFRTDTQYF
j_gene: TRBJ2-3
abundance: .
d_gene: TRBD2
v_gene: TRBV4-1

CDR3nt: TGTGCCAGCAGTAAGCTAGCGGGAGGCGAGACCCAGTACTTC
CDR3aa: CASSKLAGGETQYF
j_gene: TRBJ2-5
abundance: .
d_gene: TRBD2
v_gene: TRBV25-1

CDR3nt: TGTGCCAGCAGCTTAGATAGCATATATGGCTACACCTTC
CDR3aa: CASSLDSIYGYTF
j_gene: TRBJ1-2
abundance: .
d_gene: .
v_gene: TRBV7-9

CDR3nt: TGTGCCAGCAGCTTAGATGCAGGGACAACCGACGAGCAGTACTTC
CDR3aa: CASSLDAGTTDEQYF
j_gene: TRBJ2-7
abundance: .
d_gene: .
v_gene: TRBV7-9